The rows below give T cell receptor beta chains drawn from one sample of a study of cytomegalovirus exposure and HLA in healthy donors. Method: immunoSEQ multiplex PCR; TCRdb's copy keeps in-frame clones and lacks some. The table records approximately 140,000 clones, over 70% of them present only once. The specimen was PBMCs. The receptor set was obtained from a woman aged 18-29 years in good health and CMV-seronegative. The CDR3 runs from the conserved cysteine through the conserved F or W. The order of the fields is clone size, J gene, D gene, V gene, CDR3 DNA, CDR3 protein. D genes are given only for firm matches. Rows may omit the clone size; those that give it use once, few, many or a size class.

once | TRBJ2-2 | . | TRBV29-1 | TGCAGCGTGCTCCAGGGGGGGGAGCTGTTTTTT | CSVLQGGELFF
. | TRBJ2-7 | TRBD1 | TRBV7-9 | TGTGCCAGCAGACCAGTAACAGGGGGTCCCTACGAGCAGTACTTC | CASRPVTGGPYEQYF
few | TRBJ1-2 | TRBD1 | TRBV7-9 | TGTGCCAGCAGCTTAGCAGGGGGCAGTGGCTACACCTTC | CASSLAGGSGYTF
. | TRBJ1-2 | . | TRBV18 | TGTGCCAGCTCACCATTTACAGGGCCTAACTATGGCTACACCTTC | CASSPFTGPNYGYTF
. | TRBJ2-5 | TRBD1 | TRBV7-9 | TGTGCCAGCAGCTTTGGACAGGGTGAAGAGACCCAGTACTTC | CASSFGQGEETQYF
. | TRBJ1-2 | . | TRBV15 | TGTGCCACCAGCAGAGATCAGAGGGGAGGAGGCTACACCTTC | CATSRDQRGGGYTF
. | TRBJ2-1 | TRBD2 | TRBV7-2 | TGTGCCAGCAGCTTAGACGGACTAGCAAGATACAATGAGCAGTTCTTC | CASSLDGLARYNEQFF
. | TRBJ1-2 | TRBD1 | TRBV6-5 | TGTGCCAGCAGGAGAGACAGGGACTATGGCTACACCTTC | CASRRDRDYGYTF
once | TRBJ2-4 | TRBD2 | TRBV2 | TGTGCCAGCAGGGGGGGACTAGCGGGAAAGAAAAACATTCAGTACTTC | CASRGGLAGKKNIQYF
. | TRBJ2-5 | . | TRBV7-9 | TGTGCCAGCAGCACTCCGGAGACCCAGTACTTC | CASSTPETQYF
. | TRBJ1-2 | . | TRBV27 | TGTGCCAGCAGTACAACAGGGTATGATGGCTACACCTTC | CASSTTGYDGYTF
once | TRBJ1-2 | TRBD1 | TRBV14 | TGTGCCAGCAGCCCGACAGGGAACTATGGCTACACCTTC | CASSPTGNYGYTF
. | TRBJ2-1 | TRBD2 | TRBV27 | TGTGCCAGCAGTTTATTCCCGGGACTAGCGGGCCACTCCTACAATGAGCAGTTCTTC | CASSLFPGLAGHSYNEQFF
. | TRBJ1-4 | TRBD1 | TRBV2 | TGTGCCAGCAGTGAAAGGACAGGGTATGAAAAACTGTTTTTT | CASSERTGYEKLFF
. | TRBJ1-2 | . | TRBV4-1 | TGCGCCAGCAGCGGGCGCTTTGGCTACACCTTC | CASSGRFGYTF
. | TRBJ1-2 | . | TRBV7-2 | TGTGCCAGCACCGCAGGGTATGGCTACACCTTC | CASTAGYGYTF
once | TRBJ2-5 | TRBD2 | TRBV5-4 | TGTGCCAGCAGCCGTCCCGGGACTAGCGGGAGAAGGAGAGAGACCCAGTACTTC | CASSRPGTSGRRRETQYF
. | TRBJ2-1 | . | TRBV7-2 | TGTGCCAGCAGCTTAGGGGGGCCGGTTGAGCAGTTCTTC | CASSLGGPVEQFF
. | TRBJ2-1 | . | TRBV10-3 | TGTGCCATCAGGGACCAGGGGTTACGGTACAATGAGCAGTTCTTC | CAIRDQGLRYNEQFF
. | TRBJ2-6 | TRBD1 | TRBV18 | TGTGCCAGCTCACCGGGACAGGGCTCTGGGGCCAACGTCCTGACTTTC | CASSPGQGSGANVLTF
. | TRBJ1-4 | . | TRBV5-4 | TGTGCCAGCAGCTTGGCGCCAGGGACTAATGAAAAACTGTTTTTT | CASSLAPGTNEKLFF
. | TRBJ2-7 | . | TRBV30 | TGTGCCTGGAGTGTACCGGGCGGGTACGAGCAGTACTTC | CAWSVPGGYEQYF
once | TRBJ1-1 | . | TRBV7-5 | TGTGTCAGAAGCCCGACAGCCTTGAACACTGAAGCTTTCTTT | CVRSPTALNTEAFF
. | TRBJ1-5 | . | TRBV6-1 | TGTGCCAGCGACAGTTATAATAGCAATCAGCCCCAGCATTTT | CASDSYNSNQPQHF
. | TRBJ1-2 | . | TRBV28 | TGTGCCAGCAGTTCAAGCTCAGGCTACACCTTC | CASSSSSGYTF
. | TRBJ2-7 | . | TRBV4-1 | TGCGCCAGCAGCCAGCAATCAGGAGGCAGCTCCTACGAGCAGTACTTC | CASSQQSGGSSYEQYF
. | TRBJ1-2 | TRBD1 | TRBV6-4 | TGTGCCAGCAGTGACTCGAACAGGGGCTATGGCTACACCTTC | CASSDSNRGYGYTF
. | TRBJ1-2 | TRBD1 | TRBV6-5 | TGTGCCAGCAGTTCGCAGGGGGCGGGTGGCTACACCTTC | CASSSQGAGGYTF
. | TRBJ2-7 | . | TRBV7-9 | TGTGCCAGCAGCTTAAGACGTACTAGCTACGAGCAGTACTTC | CASSLRRTSYEQYF
. | TRBJ1-5 | TRBD1 | TRBV5-8 | TGTGCCAGCAGAAGACAGGGGATTAGCAATCAGCCCCAGCATTTT | CASRRQGISNQPQHF
. | TRBJ2-7 | TRBD1 | TRBV6-4 | TGTGCCAGCATTAGAGCAGGGGGCCGTTCCTACGAGCAGTACTTC | CASIRAGGRSYEQYF
. | TRBJ2-1 | TRBD1 | TRBV19 | TGTGCCAGTAGTACGGGGCAGGGGGCGGTCCCGCAGTTCTTC | CASSTGQGAVPQFF
. | TRBJ2-2 | . | TRBV2 | TGTGCCAGCAGCTTCGGGACTCATACCGGGGAGCTGTTTTTT | CASSFGTHTGELFF
. | TRBJ2-1 | . | TRBV27 | TGTGCCAGCAGTTGGATAGCTAACAATGAGCAGTTCTTC | CASSWIANNEQFF
. | TRBJ1-2 | TRBD1 | TRBV5-1 | TGCGCCAGCAGCTTGGTGACGAGGGACAGGGTTTATGGCTACACCTTC | CASSLVTRDRVYGYTF
few | TRBJ2-3 | TRBD2 | TRBV30 | TGTGCCTGGACATGGGGAGCGGGGCGCACAGATACGCAGTATTTT | CAWTWGAGRTDTQYF
. | TRBJ2-5 | . | TRBV7-2 | TGTGCCAGCAGCTTAGTATCCGCGACAAAAGAGACCCAGTACTTC | CASSLVSATKETQYF
once | TRBJ1-2 | . | TRBV6-1 | TGTGCCAGCAGTAAGACAGATTTGGGTGGCTACACCTTC | CASSKTDLGGYTF
. | TRBJ2-1 | TRBD2 | TRBV7-9 | TGTGCCAGCAGCCTCGGGACTAGCGGGAGGGCAAATGAGCAGTTCTTC | CASSLGTSGRANEQFF
once | TRBJ2-7 | . | TRBV4-1 | TGCGCCAGCAGCTACAACGCGAGACAAGGAGGGGGGGGCGAGCAGTACTTC | CASSYNARQGGGGEQYF
. | TRBJ2-7 | TRBD2 | TRBV4-2 | TGTGCCAGCAGTCCCGGACTAGCGGGAACTTCATGGTACGAGCAGTACTTC | CASSPGLAGTSWYEQYF
. | TRBJ2-1 | . | TRBV6-1 | TGTGCCAGCAAGGGCAGAGGGAAGCCCTACAATGAGCAGTTCTTC | CASKGRGKPYNEQFF
. | TRBJ1-1 | . | TRBV5-6 | TGTGCCAGCAGCTCGCCGGGCAGGGTGAACACTGAAGCTTTCTTT | CASSSPGRVNTEAFF
once | TRBJ1-1 | . | TRBV29-1 | TGCAGCGTTGATTTCCAGACTGAAGCTTTCTTT | CSVDFQTEAFF
. | TRBJ2-2 | TRBD2 | TRBV6-5 | TGTGCCTCGCAGAGCGGGAGGGCCACCGGGGAGCTGTTTTTT | CASQSGRATGELFF
. | TRBJ2-5 | . | TRBV7-9 | TGTGCCAGCAGCTTGCAGGGACAAGAGACCCAGTACTTC | CASSLQGQETQYF
. | TRBJ1-1 | . | TRBV30 | TGTGCCTGGAGTGCAATCCCCGGGACTGAAGCTTTCTTT | CAWSAIPGTEAFF
once | TRBJ2-1 | . | TRBV30 | TGTGCCTGGAGTAGTAGAGGCACTGAGCAGTTCTTC | CAWSSRGTEQFF
. | TRBJ1-4 | TRBD1 | TRBV7-9 | TGTGCCAGCACCGACTGGACAGGGGAAAGGAAAAAACTGTTTTTT | CASTDWTGERKKLFF
. | TRBJ1-1 | TRBD1 | TRBV5-6 | TGTGCCAGCAGCCAACAGGGGGTCACTGAAGCTTTCTTT | CASSQQGVTEAFF
once | TRBJ2-1 | TRBD1 | TRBV11-2 | TGTGCCAGCAGCTTCGCCGGGACAGGGTACAATGAGCAGTTCTTC | CASSFAGTGYNEQFF
once | TRBJ2-2 | . | TRBV2 | TGTGCCAGCAGACGGGACTCGAACACCGGGGAGCTGTTTTTT | CASRRDSNTGELFF
. | TRBJ1-1 | TRBD1 | TRBV5-8 | TGTGCCAGCAGCTTGACAGGGGTCATGAACACTGAAGCTTTCTTT | CASSLTGVMNTEAFF
few | TRBJ2-1 | . | TRBV7-8 | TGTGCCAGCAGCTCCCGGGATTTGCAGTTCTTC | CASSSRDLQFF
few | TRBJ2-5 | TRBD2 | TRBV7-2 | TGTGCCAGCAGCTTAGTGCCGGGGGGACAAGAGACCCAGTACTTC | CASSLVPGGQETQYF